Included here is one T cell receptor beta chain sequence, with context. These data are taken from a study of blood T cell repertoires in COVID-19. Germline V gene data show CDR1 as SQVTM and CDR2 as ANQGSEA. The V gene end was trimmed by 8 bases and the J gene end by 0 bases; junction bases not matched to a gene: 10. The CDR3 sequence is 15 residues long. The method was immunoSEQ multiplex PCR; TCRdb's version includes in-frame clones alone and lacks a portion of them. This sample carries about 210,000 clones, roughly 90% of them seen once, and the ten largest clones take approximately 1.7%. The specimen sequenced was peripheral blood. The sequence came from a man in his sixties or seventies with acute or convalescent COVID-19. This chain connects TRBV29-1 to TRBJ2-3, with 8 bases lining up with TRBD1. The CDR3 sequence is CSPRYRDRSTDTQYF. The DNA of the CDR3 is TGCAGCCCACGATACCGGGACAGGAGCACAGATACGCAGTATTTT.